This TCR beta chain was sequenced during a study of identical twins. Study results and limitations: Rather than following the same donors, the conclusions depended on cross-sectional statistical analysis.

Each donor (without exception) was a healthy Caucasian. TCRdb re-derived calls from the 5' RACE reads in MiXCR, one entry per CDR3 protein. In the table there are 150,000 or so distinct CDR3 sequences, under 4.5% of which are singletons. This clonotype was seen a handful of times. The target antigen is unknown. The CDR3 covers 16 residues. The germline V and J ends were trimmed by 4 bases and 0 bases, with 13 bases remaining between them. Germline V lookup: CDR1 SEHNR, CDR2 FQNEAQ (reference sequence). Sequencing used memory T cells sorted from blood. The rearrangement links TRBV7-9 to TRBJ1-3; D gene uncertain. The TCR originated in a man younger than 30 in good health. CDR3 in amino acids: CASSYNSGLSGNTIYF. For the CDR3, the DNA is TGTGCCAGCAGCTACAACTCGGGCCTCTCTGGAAACACCATATATTTT.